A selection of T cell receptor beta chains follows, all from one sample in a study of control samples from healthy donors and cancer patients. The table came from immunoSEQ multiplex PCR; TCRdb's copy has only in-frame clones and leaves some out. The sample yields about 82,000 clones, approximately 94% seen once. The sequenced sample was blood. Receptors originate from a young woman in good health. Both conserved end residues are part of each CDR3. The D gene is left open where the match is weak. Size is omitted from some rows. Given values are once, few, many or a class for expanded clones.

DNA: TGCGCCAGCAGCTTGGCCGGACAGGGGGAAGAGACCCAGTACTTC
CDR3: CASSLAGQGEETQYF
size: NA
J: TRBJ2-5
D: TRBD1
V: TRBV5-1

DNA: TGCGCCAGCAGCCAAGCCGCTGATGAAGCTTTCTTT
CDR3: CASSQAADEAFF
size: NA
J: TRBJ1-1
D: NA
V: TRBV4-1

DNA: TGTGCCAGCAGCCAAGGCGCGGGGGGGTACAATGAGCAGTTCTTC
CDR3: CASSQGAGGYNEQFF
size: NA
J: TRBJ2-1
D: TRBD2
V: TRBV7-3

DNA: TGCGCCAGCAGTGAGCGGGACAGTGGAGGAGCTTTCTTT
CDR3: CASSERDSGGAFF
size: NA
J: TRBJ1-1
D: TRBD1
V: TRBV10-2

DNA: TGTGCCAGCAGGCCACACGACAGGGATAATTCACCCCTCCACTTT
CDR3: CASRPHDRDNSPLHF
size: few
J: TRBJ1-6
D: TRBD1
V: TRBV6-6

DNA: TGTGCCAGCAGTTTTGTAGGGGCGGGCGAGCAGTACTTC
CDR3: CASSFVGAGEQYF
size: once
J: TRBJ2-7
D: NA
V: TRBV12-3/TRBV12-4

DNA: TGTGCCAGCAGCGGACGGACAGGGGGCTTATCTGGAAACACCATATATTTT
CDR3: CASSGRTGGLSGNTIYF
size: NA
J: TRBJ1-3
D: TRBD1
V: TRBV3-1/TRBV3-2

DNA: TGCAGCGTACAGGAACGGAAGGCTGAAGCTTTCTTT
CDR3: CSVQERKAEAFF
size: once
J: TRBJ1-1
D: NA
V: TRBV29-1

DNA: TGTGCCAGCAGCTTAGCCAGTGAAGCGGGAGGGCCATTGAAGCAGTACGAGCAGTACTTC
CDR3: CASSLASEAGGPLKQYEQYF
size: NA
J: TRBJ2-7
D: TRBD2
V: TRBV7-2

DNA: TGTGCCAGCAGCTTATGGATCTCTGGGGCCAACGTCCTGACTTTC
CDR3: CASSLWISGANVLTF
size: NA
J: TRBJ2-6
D: NA
V: TRBV11-2

DNA: TGTGCCAGCAGACGTGCCGGGACAGGGAGGGCAGATACGCAGTATTTT
CDR3: CASRRAGTGRADTQYF
size: NA
J: TRBJ2-3
D: TRBD1
V: TRBV14

DNA: TGTGCCAGCAGTTTATCAGCCGGGCCAAATCAGCCCCAGCATTTT
CDR3: CASSLSAGPNQPQHF
size: NA
J: TRBJ1-5
D: NA
V: TRBV27

DNA: TGTGCCAGCAGATGGTCCGGGACAGGGGACTACACCTTC
CDR3: CASRWSGTGDYTF
size: NA
J: TRBJ1-2
D: TRBD1
V: TRBV28

DNA: TGTGCCAGCAGTGACCGTCCCCGGGGCTACACCTTC
CDR3: CASSDRPRGYTF
size: NA
J: TRBJ1-2
D: NA
V: TRBV12-3/TRBV12-4

DNA: TGTGCCAGCAGTTACCCCCAGCTAGATTTATCCTACGAGCAGTACTTC
CDR3: CASSYPQLDLSYEQYF
size: NA
J: TRBJ2-7
D: NA
V: TRBV6-2/TRBV6-3

DNA: TGTGCCAGCAGCTTATTTCAAAGGTGGACGCAAGACTACTATGGCTACACCTTC
CDR3: CASSLFQRWTQDYYGYTF
size: NA
J: TRBJ1-2
D: NA
V: TRBV7-9

DNA: TGTGCCAGCAGTCGGAACCCAGGGACAGGGGGTTACGATGAGCAGTTCTTC
CDR3: CASSRNPGTGGYDEQFF
size: NA
J: TRBJ2-1
D: TRBD1
V: TRBV2

DNA: TGCGCCAGCAGCTTGGGCGGGGTTTACAATGAGCAGTTCTTC
CDR3: CASSLGGVYNEQFF
size: NA
J: TRBJ2-1
D: NA
V: TRBV5-1

DNA: TGTGCCAGCAGCCTGGACAGAAACTATGGCTACACCTTC
CDR3: CASSLDRNYGYTF
size: NA
J: TRBJ1-2
D: NA
V: TRBV28

DNA: TGTGCCAGCGGGGCAGGGTCGTTTGAGCCCCAGCATTTT
CDR3: CASGAGSFEPQHF
size: NA
J: TRBJ1-5
D: NA
V: TRBV27

DNA: TGCAGCGTCAGCCCCCTAGCGGGAGGCAACGAGCAGTACTTC
CDR3: CSVSPLAGGNEQYF
size: NA
J: TRBJ2-7
D: TRBD2
V: TRBV29-1

DNA: TGCGCCAGCAGCTCACCCGGGACTAGCGGGGCCTATAGCTCCTACGAGCAGTACTTC
CDR3: CASSSPGTSGAYSSYEQYF
size: NA
J: TRBJ2-7
D: TRBD2
V: TRBV4-1

DNA: TGTGCCAGCTCGGGTCCCCCCTACGAGCAGTACTTC
CDR3: CASSGPPYEQYF
size: NA
J: TRBJ2-7
D: NA
V: TRBV19

DNA: TGTGCCAGCAGCTCGGTGGGTTACCAAGAGACCCAGTACTTC
CDR3: CASSSVGYQETQYF
size: NA
J: TRBJ2-5
D: NA
V: TRBV5-8

DNA: TGTGCCAGCAGCCGCGGGAGGGGCAAAGGAAGCACGGATACGCAGTATTTT
CDR3: CASSRGRGKGSTDTQYF
size: NA
J: TRBJ2-3
D: TRBD2
V: TRBV9

DNA: TGTGCCAGCAGCGTCTCCCCCGAATACGAGCAGTACTTC
CDR3: CASSVSPEYEQYF
size: NA
J: TRBJ2-7
D: NA
V: TRBV9

DNA: TGTGCCAGCAGTTTCAGCGTGAACACTGAAGCTTTCTTT
CDR3: CASSFSVNTEAFF
size: NA
J: TRBJ1-1
D: NA
V: TRBV27

DNA: TGTGCCAGCAGTAACCGGGGACAGGGAAGAAATGAAAAACTGTTTTTT
CDR3: CASSNRGQGRNEKLFF
size: NA
J: TRBJ1-4
D: TRBD1
V: TRBV28

DNA: TGTGCCAGCAGCCAATGGGACAGACAGGGCCGGGAACATTTT
CDR3: CASSQWDRQGREHF
size: NA
J: TRBJ1-5
D: TRBD1
V: TRBV4-2

DNA: TGTGCCACTATGCCCTTCCGAACAGGGGCCTATGGCTACACCTTC
CDR3: CATMPFRTGAYGYTF
size: once
J: TRBJ1-2
D: TRBD1
V: TRBV6-5

DNA: TGTGCCAGCAGTGGGCGGGGGGCGACAGATACGCAGTATTTT
CDR3: CASSGRGATDTQYF
size: NA
J: TRBJ2-3
D: TRBD2
V: TRBV28

DNA: TGTGCCAGCAGCCCGGGGCGAGGGGGTGAAGCTTTCTTT
CDR3: CASSPGRGGEAFF
size: NA
J: TRBJ1-1
D: NA
V: TRBV3-1/TRBV3-2

DNA: TGTGCCAGCAGCCAAGGGTTAGAAGCGGTTCAAGAGACCCAGTACTTC
CDR3: CASSQGLEAVQETQYF
size: NA
J: TRBJ2-5
D: NA
V: TRBV3-1/TRBV3-2

DNA: TGTGCCAGTGGCCCGCAGGGAAAAGGAAACACCATATATTTT
CDR3: CASGPQGKGNTIYF
size: NA
J: TRBJ1-3
D: NA
V: TRBV14

DNA: TGTGCCAGCAGTTACTCCGGTTTAGATACGCAGTATTTT
CDR3: CASSYSGLDTQYF
size: NA
J: TRBJ2-3
D: NA
V: TRBV6-2/TRBV6-3

DNA: TGTGCCAGCTACCGGGGGGCTCTCGCTGAAGCTTTCTTT
CDR3: CASYRGALAEAFF
size: NA
J: TRBJ1-1
D: NA
V: TRBV5-8

DNA: TGTGCCAGCAGCCAAGTTGGTCCGGGAGAAAATTCACCCCTCCACTTT
CDR3: CASSQVGPGENSPLHF
size: NA
J: TRBJ1-6
D: NA
V: TRBV3-1/TRBV3-2

DNA: TGTGCCAGCAGCTTACAAGGGGATTCAGATACGCAGTATTTT
CDR3: CASSLQGDSDTQYF
size: NA
J: TRBJ2-3
D: NA
V: TRBV13

DNA: TGTGCCAGCAGCCGGACGGGACAGCAACGAAGAAGATCAGATACGCAGTATTTT
CDR3: CASSRTGQQRRRSDTQYF
size: once
J: TRBJ2-3
D: TRBD1
V: TRBV7-3

DNA: TGTGCCAGCAGTAAGGCGGGGTTATCCAATGAGCAGTTCTTC
CDR3: CASSKAGLSNEQFF
size: NA
J: TRBJ2-1
D: NA
V: TRBV7-3

DNA: TGTGCCAGCAGCTTGGAACCCGCCCTGAACACCGGGGAGCTGTTTTTT
CDR3: CASSLEPALNTGELFF
size: NA
J: TRBJ2-2
D: NA
V: TRBV5-4

DNA: TGCGCCAGCAGCTTGGTAAGCTCTGGAAACACCATATATTTT
CDR3: CASSLVSSGNTIYF
size: NA
J: TRBJ1-3
D: NA
V: TRBV5-1

DNA: TGTGCCAGCAGCCCGGAGACGGAGAATTCACCCCTCCACTTT
CDR3: CASSPETENSPLHF
size: NA
J: TRBJ1-6
D: NA
V: TRBV4-2

DNA: TGTGCCAGCAGCCAAGGACAGGGGCCTGGAAACACCATATATTTT
CDR3: CASSQGQGPGNTIYF
size: NA
J: TRBJ1-3
D: TRBD1
V: TRBV14

DNA: TGTGCCAGCAGCTTACTGGTTTCTGGCGGGAGCGGGCCAGATACGCAGTATTTT
CDR3: CASSLLVSGGSGPDTQYF
size: NA
J: TRBJ2-3
D: TRBD2
V: TRBV5-5

DNA: TGTGCCAGTATTACTAACACTGAAGCTTTCTTT
CDR3: CASITNTEAFF
size: NA
J: TRBJ1-1
D: NA
V: TRBV6-1

DNA: TGTGCCAGCAGCAAAGAGGGTCCGTCACGGGCGTATAGCAATCAGCCCCAGCATTTT
CDR3: CASSKEGPSRAYSNQPQHF
size: once
J: TRBJ1-5
D: NA
V: TRBV21-1

DNA: TGTGCCAGCAGTTACTCGGACAGGGTGGACACTGAAGCTTTCTTT
CDR3: CASSYSDRVDTEAFF
size: NA
J: TRBJ1-1
D: TRBD1
V: TRBV6-5

DNA: TGTGCCAGCAGCTCCAGATTCTATGGCTACACCTTC
CDR3: CASSSRFYGYTF
size: NA
J: TRBJ1-2
D: NA
V: TRBV5-8

DNA: TGTGCCAGCAGCTTAGTCGCCGGCTCCTACGAGCAGTACTTC
CDR3: CASSLVAGSYEQYF
size: NA
J: TRBJ2-7
D: NA
V: TRBV7-9

DNA: TGTGCCAGCAGCCGGACAGGGATGGGCTCCTACAATGAGCAGTTCTTC
CDR3: CASSRTGMGSYNEQFF
size: NA
J: TRBJ2-1
D: TRBD1
V: TRBV6-4

DNA: TGCAGTGCTAGTTTCGGCTTCCAGTCCACAGATACGCAGTATTTT
CDR3: CSASFGFQSTDTQYF
size: NA
J: TRBJ2-3
D: NA
V: TRBV20-1

DNA: TGCGCCAGCGGAAATAACATTCAGTACTTC
CDR3: CASGNNIQYF
size: NA
J: TRBJ2-4
D: NA
V: TRBV23-1